Listed here are 13 T cell receptor beta chains from one sample, sequenced in a study of blood T cell repertoires in COVID-19. Libraries were prepared by immunoSEQ multiplex PCR; TCRdb keeps only in-frame clonotypes and omits some of them. This sample has approximately 240,000 clones, with about 85% found just once. Sequenced input: peripheral blood. These receptors were taken from a woman in her fifties or sixties with active or convalescent COVID-19.

The chain carries TRBV7-9 and TRBJ1-4; D is unresolved. V dropped 5 bases and J dropped 8 bases, with 18 bases sitting between them. Germline-derived CDR1 and CDR2 are SEHNR and FQNEAQ (reference sequence). This CDR3 contains 15 residues. CDR3 bases: TGTGCCAGCAGCAATACGTGGGAGGGAGGAGAAAAACTGTTTTTT. Its protein is CASSNTWEGGEKLFF.

The chain links TRBV7-3 to TRBJ1-1; D is undetermined. Per the germline V gene, CDR1 is SGHTA and CDR2 is FQGTGA. V was shortened by 5 bases and J by 0 bases, with 7 bases between the two germline ends. The CDR3 has 13 amino acids. The CDR3 nucleotides are TGTGCCAGCAGCCGGGATTTGAACACTGAAGCTTTCTTT. It yields the protein CASSRDLNTEAFF. The full variable domain, with the rest looked up from reference TRBV7-3 and TRBJ1-1, is GAGVSQTPSNKVTEKGKYVELRCDPISGHTALYWYRQSLGQGPEFLIYFQGTGAADDSGLPNDRFFAVRPEGSVSTLKIQRTERGDSAVYLCASSRDLNTEAFFGQGTRLTVV.

The chain's CDR3 is CASSQEWSTGDRSYEQYF. In nucleotides, the CDR3 is TGCGCCAGCAGCCAAGAATGGTCCACTGGGGACAGGTCCTACGAGCAGTACTTC. The chain joins TRBV4-1 to TRBJ2-7, with TRBD1 matching over 8 bases. Trimming took 0 bases from V and 1 from J; bases not matched to a gene: 11. CDR1 and CDR2 (germline): MGHRA, YSYEKL. The CDR3 is 18 amino acids.

This rearrangement joins TRBV2 to TRBJ2-1; D call uncertain. The germline gives CDR1 SNHLY, CDR2 FYNNEI. V was shortened by 2 bases and J by 8 bases, with 10 bases between the two germline ends. The CDR3 length is 13 residues. The CDR3 sequence is CASSEWQADEQFF. The CDR3, as DNA: TGTGCCAGCAGTGAATGGCAGGCTGATGAGCAGTTCTTC.

The chain couples TRBV5-1 to TRBJ1-2, with 9 positions matching TRBD1. V lost 0 bases, J lost 4 bases, and 7 bases stayed unmatched. The CDR3 totals 16 residues. CDR1 and CDR2 from the germline V gene are SGHRS and YFSETQ. This chain's CDR3 is CASSLGRDRVAYGYTF. CDR3 in DNA: TGCGCCAGCAGCTTGGGCCGGGACAGGGTGGCCTATGGCTACACCTTC.

The chain uses TRBV6-5 and TRBJ1-2; D might be TRBD1 (5 bases). V lost 2 bases, J lost 3 bases, and 10 bases lay in between. The V gene's germline CDR1 is MNHEY and CDR2 SVGAGI. The CDR3 spans 14 residues. The CDR3 reads CASSYGHLDYGYTF. The CDR3 DNA sequence: TGTGCCAGCAGTTACGGACACCTGGACTATGGCTACACCTTC.

The rearrangement uses TRBV7-3 and TRBJ2-7; TRBD1 matches 10 bases. Per germline, CDR1 SGHTA and CDR2 FQGTGA. The V and J ends lost 3 bases and 1 base, in that order; junction bases with no gene match: 3. The CDR3 has 15 residues. The DNA for the CDR3 is TGTGCCAGCAGCTTGACAGGGGGCTCGTCCTACGAGCAGTACTTC. Translating it yields CASSLTGGSSYEQYF.

Concerning this clone itself: In the same sample, other DNA sequences code for this CDR3. The chain combines TRBV11-2 with TRBJ2-1, with 10 bases lining up with TRBD2. With V trimmed by 0 bases and J by 1 base, 3 bases remained unmatched. Germline V gene data show CDR1 as SGHAT and CDR2 as FQNNGV. The CDR3 is 17 residues long. The CDR3 nucleotides are TGTGCCAGCAGCTTAGATTCTAGCGGGAGTTCCTACAATGAGCAGTTCTTC. Protein sequence: CASSLDSSGSSYNEQFF.

This chain joins TRBV5-1 and TRBJ2-3; 11 positions agree with TRBD2. The CDR3 length is 16 residues. V gave up 3 bases and J gave up 4 bases; unmatched junction bases: 7. CDR1 is SGHRS and CDR2 is YFSETQ in the germline V gene. The CDR3 DNA reads as TGCGCCAGCAGCTCGAAATTAGCGGGAGGGGCAGATACGCAGTATTTT. Amino acids: CASSSKLAGGADTQYF.

J is TRBJ1-2 and V is TRBV5-4; D is ambiguous. V lost 6 bases and J 2 bases, leaving 17 bases between the germline ends. CDR3 size: 15 residues. Germline lookup yields CDR1 SGHNT and CDR2 YYREEE (reference sequence). The CDR3 nucleotides read TGTGCCAGCACCCAGGCTCGGGGTATAAACTATGGCTACACCTTC. This translates into CASTQARGINYGYTF.

This clone was detected only once. The chain couples TRBV29-1 to TRBJ2-7; TRBD1 might be the D (5 bases). Trimming pared 4 bases from V and 5 bases from J, leaving 9 bases between. In germline, CDR1 is SQVTM, CDR2 ANQGSEA. The CDR3 runs 11 residues. In nucleotides, the CDR3 is TGCAGCGTTGTAACCAGGGACGAGCAGTACTTC. Amino acids: CSVVTRDEQYF.

V usage is TRBV2 and J usage is TRBJ1-3; weak D call: TRBD1 (5 bases). V was clipped by 3 bases and J by 0 bases, with 9 bases between them. The CDR3 covers 15 residues. From germline, CDR1 is SNHLY and CDR2 FYNNEI. The CDR3 DNA reads TGTGCCAGCAGTGAGCAGGGCATCTCTGGAAACACCATATATTTT. Its translation: CASSEQGISGNTIYF.

This chain uses TRBV19 with TRBJ2-3; 14 bases are shared with TRBD2. Losses at the gene ends were 3 bases for V and 6 bases for J; bases not matched to a gene: 5. The CDR3 is 16 residues long. CDR1 is LNHDA and CDR2 is SQIVND in the germline V gene (reference sequence). CDR3 loop: CASSIPGLAGVDTQYF. The CDR3 coding sequence is TGTGCCAGTAGTATCCCGGGACTAGCGGGAGTTGATACGCAGTATTTT.